Below, one T cell receptor beta chain is given with its context. The target antigen is unknown. The germline CDR1 and CDR2 sequences are WNHNN and SYGVQD (reference sequence). CDR3 length: 14 residues. Deletions cut 7 bases from V and 0 bases from J, with 11 bases between. This sample was taken from a study of cytomegalovirus exposure and HLA in healthy donors. Study-wide results and limits: Productive status was seen about 90% or about 30% of the time for most TCR beta V segments in an earlier analysis.

Amplification used 60 Vbeta primers and 13 Jbeta primers. Sequenced by immunoSEQ multiplex PCR; TCRdb stores in-frame clones only, minus some. The sample lists 150,000 to 200,000 clones, approximately 71% seen once, with 1.5% in the top ten. The TCR comes from a girl aged 5 to 17 in good health and CMV-seronegative. The sample taken for sequencing was PBMCs. The chain links TRBV10-1 to TRBJ2-3; D gene unclear. As DNA, the CDR3 is TGCGCCAGCACCGACACCTCTAGCACAGATACGCAGTATTTT. Translating it yields CASTDTSSTDTQYF.